Detailed here is one T cell receptor beta chain. CDR1 is SEHNR and CDR2 is FQNEAQ in the germline V gene (reference sequence). V shed 4 bases and J shed 5 bases, with 14 bases lying between them. The CDR3 spans 14 residues. Enrolled through a virtual design, the participants were between roughly 18 and 95 years of age and came from 24 US areas. Participants had their cohort set by participant-reported clinical history. Authors' data handling: Estimates of nucleated cell counts were drawn from the amplification of reference gene primers. TCRdb's copy holds only in-frame clones and misses some; the assay was immunoSEQ multiplex PCR. V and J calls and clone size come straight from that table; D and trimming were deduced from the DNA. The sample includes over 150,000 clones, around 80% of them seen just once. The entry originates in a study of blood T cell repertoires in COVID-19. At the level of the study: PBMCs, B-cell-depleted T cells, or T cells provided the cDNA or gDNA that made up the material.

J is TRBJ1-1 and V is TRBV7-9; possible D gene TRBD1, 5 bases. Sequencing was performed on PBMCs or T cells enriched from blood (not recorded which). This TCR was recovered from a woman in her forties or fifties who had recovered from COVID-19. The CDR3: CASSSPTVGTEAFF. The DNA of the CDR3 is TGTGCCAGCAGCTCTCCGACAGTTGGGACTGAAGCTTTCTTT.